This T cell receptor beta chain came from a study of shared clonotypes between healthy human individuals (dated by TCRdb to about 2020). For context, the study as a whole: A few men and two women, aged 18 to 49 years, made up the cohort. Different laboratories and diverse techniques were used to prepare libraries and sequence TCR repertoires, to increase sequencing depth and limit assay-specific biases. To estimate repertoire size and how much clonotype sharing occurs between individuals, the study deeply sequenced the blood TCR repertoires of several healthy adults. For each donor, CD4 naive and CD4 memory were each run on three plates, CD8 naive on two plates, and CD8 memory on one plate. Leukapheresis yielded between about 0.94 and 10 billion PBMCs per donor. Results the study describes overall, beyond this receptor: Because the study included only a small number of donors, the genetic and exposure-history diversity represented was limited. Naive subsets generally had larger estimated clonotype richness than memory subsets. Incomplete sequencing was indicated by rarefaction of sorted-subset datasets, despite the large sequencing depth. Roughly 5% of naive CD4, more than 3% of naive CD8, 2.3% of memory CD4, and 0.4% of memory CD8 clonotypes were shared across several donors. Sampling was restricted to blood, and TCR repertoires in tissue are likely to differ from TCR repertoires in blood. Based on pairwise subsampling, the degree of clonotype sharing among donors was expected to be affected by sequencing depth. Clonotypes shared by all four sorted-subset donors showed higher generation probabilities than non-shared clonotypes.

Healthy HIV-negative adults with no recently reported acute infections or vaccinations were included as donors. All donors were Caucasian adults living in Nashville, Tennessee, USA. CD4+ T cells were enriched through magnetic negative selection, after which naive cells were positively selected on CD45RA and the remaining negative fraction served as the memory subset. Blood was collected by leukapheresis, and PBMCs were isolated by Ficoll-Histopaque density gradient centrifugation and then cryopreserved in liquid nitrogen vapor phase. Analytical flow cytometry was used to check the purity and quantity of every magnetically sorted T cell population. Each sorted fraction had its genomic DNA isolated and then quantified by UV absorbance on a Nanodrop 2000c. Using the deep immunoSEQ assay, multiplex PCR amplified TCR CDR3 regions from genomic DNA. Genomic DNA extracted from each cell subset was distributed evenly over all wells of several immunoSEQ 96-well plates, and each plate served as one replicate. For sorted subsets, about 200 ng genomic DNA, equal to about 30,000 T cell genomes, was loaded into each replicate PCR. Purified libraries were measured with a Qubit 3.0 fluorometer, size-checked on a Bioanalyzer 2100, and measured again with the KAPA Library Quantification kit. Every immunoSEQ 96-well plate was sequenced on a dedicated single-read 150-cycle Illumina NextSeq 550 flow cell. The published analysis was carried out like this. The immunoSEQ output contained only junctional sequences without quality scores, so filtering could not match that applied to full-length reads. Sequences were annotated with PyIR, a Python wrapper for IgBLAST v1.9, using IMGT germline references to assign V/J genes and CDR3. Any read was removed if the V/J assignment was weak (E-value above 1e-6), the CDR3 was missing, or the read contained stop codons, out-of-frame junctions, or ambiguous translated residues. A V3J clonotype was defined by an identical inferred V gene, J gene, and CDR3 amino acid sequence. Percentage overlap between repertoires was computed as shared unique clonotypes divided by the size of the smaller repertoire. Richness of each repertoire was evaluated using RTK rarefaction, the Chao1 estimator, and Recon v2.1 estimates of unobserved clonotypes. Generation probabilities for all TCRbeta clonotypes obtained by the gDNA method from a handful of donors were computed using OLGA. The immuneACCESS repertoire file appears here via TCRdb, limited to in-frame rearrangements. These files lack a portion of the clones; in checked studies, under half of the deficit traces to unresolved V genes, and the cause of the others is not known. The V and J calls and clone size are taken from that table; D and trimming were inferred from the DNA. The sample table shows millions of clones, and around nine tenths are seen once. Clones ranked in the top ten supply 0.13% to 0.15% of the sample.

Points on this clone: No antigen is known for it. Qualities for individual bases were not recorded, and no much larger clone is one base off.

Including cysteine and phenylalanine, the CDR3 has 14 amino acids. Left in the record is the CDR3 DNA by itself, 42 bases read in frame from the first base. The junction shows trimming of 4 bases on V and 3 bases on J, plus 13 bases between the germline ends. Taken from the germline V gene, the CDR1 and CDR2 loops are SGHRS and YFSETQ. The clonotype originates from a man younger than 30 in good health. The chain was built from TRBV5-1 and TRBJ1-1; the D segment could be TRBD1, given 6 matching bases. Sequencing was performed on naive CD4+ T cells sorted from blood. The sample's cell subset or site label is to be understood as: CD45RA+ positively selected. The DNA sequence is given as TGCGCCAGCAGCCCGGGACATGGGTACACTGAAGCTTTCTTT. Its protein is CASSPGHGYTEAFF.